This T cell receptor (beta chain) was retrieved from a study of blood T cell repertoires in COVID-19. Overall study context: Spain, Italy and the United States supplied samples that represented acute and convalescent COVID-19. T cells, B-cell-depleted T cells, or PBMCs provided the cDNA or gDNA that served as material.

Study processing details: Amplifying reference gene primers gave estimates of nucleated cell counts. Sequenced by immunoSEQ multiplex PCR; TCRdb stores in-frame clones only, minus some. The DNA was the basis for D and trimming; V, J and clone size are from that table. The sample contains approximately 300,000 clones, 90% of which appear only once. The receptor was derived from a woman aged 40 to 50 with acute or convalescent COVID-19. The source material was peripheral blood.

CDR3 amino acids: CASSSVGTGDQPQHF. As DNA, the CDR3 is TGTGCCAGCAGTTCCGTTGGGACAGGGGATCAGCCCCAGCATTTT. The chain uses TRBV2 and TRBJ1-5; 10 positions agree with TRBD1. From germline, CDR1 is SNHLY and CDR2 FYNNEI. V dropped 5 bases and J dropped 5; count of bases not matched to a gene: 6. This CDR3 is built from 15 residues.